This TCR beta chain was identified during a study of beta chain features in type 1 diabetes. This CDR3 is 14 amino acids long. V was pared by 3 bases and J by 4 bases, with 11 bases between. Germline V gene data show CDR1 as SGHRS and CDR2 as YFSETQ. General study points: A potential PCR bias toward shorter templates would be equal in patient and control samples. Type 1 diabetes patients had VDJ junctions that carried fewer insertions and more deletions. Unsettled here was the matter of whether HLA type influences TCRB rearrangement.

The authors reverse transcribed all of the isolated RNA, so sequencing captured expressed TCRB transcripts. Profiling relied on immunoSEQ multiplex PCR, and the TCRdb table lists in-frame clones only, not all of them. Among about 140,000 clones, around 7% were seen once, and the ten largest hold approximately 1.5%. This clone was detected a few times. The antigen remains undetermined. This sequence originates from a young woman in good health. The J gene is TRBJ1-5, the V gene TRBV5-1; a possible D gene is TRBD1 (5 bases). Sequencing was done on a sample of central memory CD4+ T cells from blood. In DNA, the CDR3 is TGCGCCAGCAGCTGGGGGGTCGGTAATCAGCCCCAGCATTTT. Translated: CASSWGVGNQPQHF.